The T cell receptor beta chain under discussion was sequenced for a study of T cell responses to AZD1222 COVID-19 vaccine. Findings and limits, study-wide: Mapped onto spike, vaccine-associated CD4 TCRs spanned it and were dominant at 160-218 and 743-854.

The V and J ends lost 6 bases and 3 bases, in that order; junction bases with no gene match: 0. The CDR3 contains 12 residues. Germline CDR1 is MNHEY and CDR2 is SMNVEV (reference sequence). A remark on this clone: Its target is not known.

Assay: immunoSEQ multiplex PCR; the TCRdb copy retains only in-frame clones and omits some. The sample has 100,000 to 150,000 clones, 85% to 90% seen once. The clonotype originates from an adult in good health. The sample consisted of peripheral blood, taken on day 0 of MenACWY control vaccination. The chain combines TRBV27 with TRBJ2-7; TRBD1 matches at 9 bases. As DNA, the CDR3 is TGTGCCAGCAGGGGACAGGGCTACGAGCAGTACTTC. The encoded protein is CASRGQGYEQYF.